Below are 22 T cell receptor beta chains sequenced from a single sample in a study of blood T cell repertoires in COVID-19. This table comes from immunoSEQ multiplex PCR, and its TCRdb copy is limited to in-frame clones, with some not included. The table lists 250,000 to 350,000 clones, approximately 90% of them singletons. The material sequenced was peripheral blood. The receptors originated from a woman under 40 with COVID-19, enrolled during active disease.

The gene calls are TRBV7-2 and TRBJ2-7, with 9 bases identical to TRBD2. This CDR3 is built from 15 residues. V trimming: 0 bases; J trimming: 9 bases; junction bases outside the gene matches: 9. The germline V gene encodes CDR1 SGHTA and CDR2 FQGNSA. Here the CDR3 reads CASSLALAGASSQYF. The CDR3, as DNA: TGTGCCAGCAGCTTAGCTTTAGCGGGAGCGAGCTCGCAGTACTTC.

This clone was counted a single time. The V gene is TRBV3-1 (or the pseudogene TRBV3-2), the J gene TRBJ2-7, with 9 bases lining up with TRBD2. This CDR3 region has 18 residues. With 4 bases clipped from V and 0 bases from J, the junction kept 13 bases outside the gene matches. Germline-derived CDR1 and CDR2 are LGHDT and YNNKEL (reference sequence). The CDR3 coding sequence is TGTGCCAGCAGCCCTATGGGGCGGGAGGGTCCCAACTCCTACGAGCAGTACTTC. Residues: CASSPMGREGPNSYEQYF.

The chain links TRBV10-3 to TRBJ1-1; 10 positions match TRBD1. Per germline, CDR1 ENHRY and CDR2 SYGVKD. Germline trimming cut 5 bases from V and 7 bases from J; bases unmatched to any gene: 7. The CDR3 sequence is 14 residues long. The CDR3 DNA follows: TGTGCCATCAGTTCGGGACAGGGGACGGGTGAAGCTTTCTTT. Its translation: CAISSGQGTGEAFF.

The V and J genes are TRBV18 and TRBJ2-1, with D possibly TRBD1 on 5 matching bases. Germline loops: CDR1 KGHSH, CDR2 LQKENI. V was trimmed by 5 bases and J by 8 bases, leaving 16 bases between them. The CDR3 covers 14 residues. This chain's CDR3 is CASSAFNSGYEQFF. CDR3 nucleotides: TGTGCCAGCTCAGCCTTTAACTCAGGGTATGAGCAGTTCTTC.

V is TRBV15 and J is TRBJ1-5; no clear D gene. The CDR3 sequence is 14 residues long. V was shortened by 0 bases and J by 9 bases, with 12 bases between the two germline ends. CDR1 and CDR2 (germline): LNHNV, YYDKDF (reference sequence). As DNA, the CDR3 is TGTGCCACCAGCAGAGATATGGACCGGGGGCCCCAGCATTTT. Translated, it gives CATSRDMDRGPQHF.

This rearrangement joins TRBV7-9 to TRBJ2-5, with D tentatively TRBD1 (7 bases). V was cut by 1 base and J by 2 bases, with 17 bases left in between. The CDR3 is 17 residues long. Germline-derived CDR1 and CDR2 are SEHNR and FQNEAQ (reference sequence). The CDR3 sequence: CASSLGVQGGLQETQYF. The CDR3 DNA follows: TGTGCCAGCAGCTTAGGAGTTCAGGGGGGACTGCAAGAGACCCAGTACTTC.

This clone has just one count. The rearrangement joins TRBV4-1 to TRBJ1-4, with D possibly TRBD1 on 6 matching bases. CDR3 size: 16 residues. Germline V CDR1 and CDR2: MGHRA, YSYEKL. The ends were cut back, 1 base at V and 4 bases at J, with 13 bases in the middle. The CDR3 DNA reads as TGCGCCAGCAGCCAAGGCAGGGGTGGGGGTAATGAAAAACTGTTTTTT. As protein: CASSQGRGGGNEKLFF.

The chain uses TRBV2 and TRBJ2-1; D unresolved. Trimming cost V 6 bases and J 8 bases, with 8 bases left between them. Germline values: CDR1 SNHLY, CDR2 FYNNEI. CDR3 size: 11 residues. The CDR3 reads CASRRYDEQFF. The CDR3 DNA reads TGTGCCAGCAGACGGTATGATGAGCAGTTCTTC.

The V gene is TRBV7-9, the J gene TRBJ2-1; 8 positions agree with TRBD2. Germline V CDR1 and CDR2: SEHNR, FQNEAQ (reference sequence). This CDR3 region has 15 residues. Trimming took 5 bases from V and 1 from J; bases not matched to a gene: 4. The CDR3 reads CASSLGRGSYNEQFF. CDR3 coding DNA: TGTGCCAGCAGCCTCGGGAGGGGGTCCTACAATGAGCAGTTCTTC.

V gene TRBV5-5 combines with J gene TRBJ2-7; D possibly corresponds to TRBD2 (5 bases). Looked up from germline, CDR1 is SGHKS and CDR2 is YYEKEE (reference sequence). Trimming took 0 bases from V and 2 from J, leaving 12 bases between them. The CDR3 is made up of 15 amino acids. CDR3 sequence reads: CASSLVASLAYEQYF. The CDR3 DNA follows: TGTGCCAGCAGCTTGGTTGCTAGCTTAGCCTACGAGCAGTACTTC.

The chain joins TRBV4-2 to TRBJ2-7, with TRBD1 as a possible D gene (5 bases). Trimming pared 0 bases from V and 1 base from J, leaving 13 bases between. The germline V gene has CDR1 LGHNA and CDR2 YNFKEQ. This CDR3 spans 16 amino acids. Written as DNA, the CDR3 is TGTGCCAGCAGCCAAGACGATCGACAGTTTTCCTACGAGCAGTACTTC. This codes for CASSQDDRQFSYEQYF.

This chain links TRBV30 with TRBJ1-1; D is undetermined. V was pared by 4 bases and J by 1 base, with 7 bases between. This CDR3 contains 12 residues. In germline, CDR1 is GTSNPN, CDR2 SVGIG (reference sequence). In nucleotides, the CDR3 is TGTGCCTGGACAGGCAGGAACACTGAAGCTTTCTTT. Translated, it gives CAWTGRNTEAFF.

This chain links TRBV7-2 with TRBJ2-2, with D hard to call. Germline loops: CDR1 SGHTA, CDR2 FQGNSA. The V end lost 5 bases, the J end lost 6 bases, and 10 bases lay between the germline ends. The length of the CDR3 is 13 residues. The DNA for the CDR3 is TGTGCCAGCAGCATAAGACACGCCGGGGAGCTGTTTTTT. It encodes CASSIRHAGELFF.

The chain carries TRBV5-1 and TRBJ2-7, with 10 bases lining up with TRBD2. Trimming took 6 bases from V and 3 from J; bases not matched to a gene: 12. CDR1 and CDR2 from the germline V gene are SGHRS and YFSETQ. This CDR3 is built from 16 residues. Here the CDR3 DNA reads TGCGCCAGCACCCTGACACCTAGCGGGGGTAACTACGAGCAGTACTTC. Amino acids: CASTLTPSGGNYEQYF.

The rearrangement joins TRBV27 to TRBJ1-5; D not resolved. V dropped 4 bases and J dropped 6 bases, with 7 bases sitting between them. The CDR3 runs to 12 residues. The germline gives CDR1 MNHEY, CDR2 SMNVEV (reference sequence). Here the CDR3 DNA reads TGTGCCAGCAGTTCCCTTTCTCAGCCCCAGCATTTT. This sequence encodes CASSSLSQPQHF.

The chain employs TRBV20-1 and TRBJ2-7; D remains unclear. The CDR3 contains 10 residues. Trimming stripped 6 bases from V and 5 bases from J, with 8 bases between. Germline-derived CDR1 and CDR2 are DFQATT and SNEGSKA (reference sequence). CDR3 protein: CSAGRDEQYF. CDR3 coding DNA: TGCAGTGCGGGTCGGGACGAGCAGTACTTC.

This clone was seen only once. This sequence joins TRBV6-5 and TRBJ1-4, with TRBD1 matching 9 bases. CDR1 MNHEY and CDR2 SVGAGI come from the germline V gene. V lost 5 bases and J lost 7; bases outside the gene matches: 5. CDR3 length equals 14 residues. The CDR3 protein is CASSHRGQGEKLFF. As DNA, the CDR3 is TGTGCCAGCAGTCACAGGGGGCAAGGTGAAAAACTGTTTTTT.

The chain couples TRBV6-1 to TRBJ2-1; D unresolved. This CDR3 has 11 amino acids. The germline gives CDR1 MNHNS, CDR2 SASEGT. V gave up 2 bases and J gave up 15 bases, with 11 bases separating them. As DNA, the CDR3 is TGTGCCAGCAGTGAATCCCGCCCGGGGTTCTTC. Translating it yields CASSESRPGFF.

The count of this clone is one. The chain couples TRBV30 to TRBJ1-2; D possibly corresponds to TRBD1 (5 bases). Germline loops: CDR1 GTSNPN, CDR2 SVGIG (reference sequence). The CDR3 totals 13 residues. Trimming left V 3 bases short and J 2 bases short, with 10 bases between. The CDR3 reads CAWSRVSNYGYTF. The CDR3 bases are TGTGCCTGGAGCAGGGTTTCCAACTATGGCTACACCTTC.

The chain recombines TRBV14 with TRBJ2-2; possible D gene TRBD2, 6 bases. Trimming pared 0 bases from V and 2 bases from J, leaving 13 bases between. CDR3 length: 17 residues. The germline gives CDR1 SGHDN, CDR2 FVKESK. In nucleotides, the CDR3 is TGTGCCAGCAGCCAAGAATTGGCTAGCGTTAACACCGGGGAGCTGTTTTTT. Its translation: CASSQELASVNTGELFF.

This chain joins TRBV11-2 and TRBJ2-1; the D is unclear. The germline V gene encodes CDR1 SGHAT and CDR2 FQNNGV. Trimming removed 1 base at V and 6 bases at J, with 7 bases between. There are 13 residues in the CDR3. The CDR3 sequence is CASSLVQINEQFF. CDR3 sequence (DNA): TGTGCCAGCAGCTTAGTACAGATCAATGAGCAGTTCTTC.

This rearrangement joins TRBV5-1 to TRBJ1-1, with D possibly TRBD1 on 5 matching bases. Looked up from germline, CDR1 is SGHRS and CDR2 is YFSETQ. The V end was cut by 3 bases, the J end by 4 bases, with 13 bases between. This CDR3 has 14 amino acids. The CDR3, as DNA: TGCGCCAGCAGCTCGAGGGTGGGGGGCACTGAAGCTTTCTTT. Translated, it gives CASSSRVGGTEAFF. Variable domain in full (rest from reference TRBV5-1 and TRBJ1-1): KAGVTQTPRYLIKTRGQQVTLSCSPISGHRSVSWYQQTPGQGLQFLFEYFSETQRNKGNFPGRFSGRQFSNSRSEMNVSTLELGDSALYLCASSSRVGGTEAFFGQGTRLTVV.